Listed here are 6 T cell receptor beta chains from one sample, sequenced in a study of CD8 T cells in ankylosing spondylitis. TCRdb analysed the 5' RACE reads with MiXCR anew, one entry per CDR3 protein. Altogether about 160,000 distinct CDR3 sequences are present, approximately 10% being singletons, with the ten largest covering around 15%. The sample comprised blood, either unsorted or a sorted T cell fraction (not recorded which). The receptor set was obtained from a female donor with ankylosing spondylitis or in good health (not recorded which).

V usage is TRBV5-6 and J usage is TRBJ1-2; D is perhaps TRBD1 (6 bases). This CDR3 has 15 amino acids. Germline loops: CDR1 SGHDT, CDR2 YYEEEE. V gave up 4 bases and J gave up 5 bases, with 18 bases separating them. CDR3 amino acids: CASSPEGGSWYGYTF. The CDR3 region has the DNA TGTGCCAGCAGCCCGGAGGGGGGGAGTTGGTATGGCTACACCTTC.

The table lists this clonotype with many counts. The V and J genes are TRBV3-1 and TRBJ2-1; TRBD1 matches at 8 bases. The V segment lost 1 base and the J segment 3 bases; nucleotides outside the gene matches: 8. The length of the CDR3 is 17 residues. Germline V gene data show CDR1 as LGHDT and CDR2 as YNNKEL (reference sequence). The CDR3 is CASSQGGQGAIYNEQFF. The CDR3 nucleotides read TGTGCCAGCAGCCAAGGGGGTCAGGGGGCAATCTACAATGAGCAGTTCTTC.

This chain links TRBV7-9 with TRBJ1-5; D uncertain. The CDR3 consists of 15 residues. V lost 1 base and J lost 5, with 12 bases in between. Germline V gene sequence: CDR1 SEHNR, CDR2 FQNEAQ (reference sequence). The CDR3 DNA is TGTGCCAGCAGCTTAGATAGGGAGCCCTATCAGCCCCAGCATTTT. Protein: CASSLDREPYQPQHF.

The chain recombines TRBV10-2 with TRBJ2-1, with 9 nucleotides matching TRBD2. Germline V gene sequence: CDR1 WSHSY, CDR2 SAAADI. J lost 2 bases, V lost 4 bases, and 3 bases had no gene match. The CDR3 loop spans 15 amino acids. The CDR3, as DNA: TGCGCCAGCAGTGCTAGCGGGAATACCTACAATGAGCAGTTCTTC. Translated: CASSASGNTYNEQFF.

This clonotype came up a few times. This chain uses TRBV27 with TRBJ1-2; D might be TRBD1 (5 bases). This CDR3 spans 11 amino acids. V dropped 11 bases and J dropped 3 bases, with 10 bases sitting between them. Germline assignment: CDR1 MNHEY and CDR2 SMNVEV (reference sequence). As DNA, the CDR3 is TGTGCCTCCGGGACGCACTATGGCTACACCTTC. Its translation: CASGTHYGYTF.

CDR3 in DNA: TGCGCCAGCAGTGAGGACCTGAACACTGAAGCTTTCTTT. Protein: CASSEDLNTEAFF. The rearrangement uses TRBV10-2 and TRBJ1-1; no firm D call. The CDR3 extends over 13 amino acids. Germline-derived CDR1 and CDR2 are WSHSY and SAAADI. V was cut by 2 bases and J by 0 bases, with 4 bases left in between.